These 23 T cell receptor beta chains were all obtained from the same sample, sequenced in a study of cytomegalovirus exposure and HLA in healthy donors. It was with 60 Vbeta and 13 Jbeta primers that the PCR ran. The repertoire was sequenced with immunoSEQ multiplex PCR; TCRdb's copy has only in-frame clones and lacks some. Altogether about 140,000 clones are present, roughly 74% being singletons, with the ten largest covering about 3.5%. Sequenced input: PBMCs. Receptors originate from a man in his forties in good health and CMV-seronegative.

The chain combines TRBV10-3 with TRBJ2-1; 11 nucleotides align to TRBD1. The CDR3 runs 16 residues. V lost 2 bases to trimming and J lost 2 bases; unmatched junction nucleotides: 2. Germline V CDR1 and CDR2: ENHRY, SYGVKD. The CDR3 loop is CAISEPGQGAYNEQFF. In nucleotides, the CDR3 is TGTGCCATCAGTGAGCCGGGACAGGGGGCCTACAATGAGCAGTTCTTC.

This clone was seen more than once but under ten times. V and J are TRBV28 and TRBJ1-2; D is perhaps TRBD1 (6 bases). Trimming removed 3 bases at V and 4 bases at J, with 9 bases between. Germline lookup yields CDR1 MDHEN and CDR2 SYDVKM. This CDR3 spans 13 amino acids. The CDR3 region is CASSFRGGYGYTF. In DNA form, the CDR3 reads TGTGCCAGCAGTTTCAGGGGCGGCTATGGCTACACCTTC.

This clone was found once. The chain joins TRBV9 to TRBJ2-1; 8 bases map to TRBD2. Germline V gene data show CDR1 as SGDLS and CDR2 as YYNGEE. The length of the CDR3 is 15 residues. Germline trimming cut 3 bases from V and 4 bases from J; bases unmatched to any gene: 6. In DNA, the CDR3 is TGTGCCAGCAGCGATGGGGGCGGGGGGTACAATGAGCAGTTCTTC. Residues: CASSDGGGGYNEQFF.

The chain combines TRBV9 with TRBJ2-2, with 7 bases aligning to TRBD1. Germline V CDR1 and CDR2: SGDLS, YYNGEE. CDR3 length: 16 residues. The trim removed 2 bases at V and 0 bases at J, leaving 4 bases unmatched. CDR3 bases: TGTGCCAGCAGCGTTTCCGGGACAGCGAACACCGGGGAGCTGTTTTTT. Amino acid sequence: CASSVSGTANTGELFF. The full variable domain, with the rest looked up from reference TRBV9 and TRBJ2-2, is DSGVTQTPKHLITATGQRVTLRCSPRSGDLSVYWYQQSLDQGLQFLIQYYNGEERAKGNILERFSAQQFPDLHSELNLSSLELGDSALYFCASSVSGTANTGELFFGEGSRLTVL.

This clone was seen a few times. J is TRBJ2-2 and V is TRBV2, with 7 positions matching TRBD1. Germline CDR1 is SNHLY and CDR2 is FYNNEI. J was trimmed by 5 bases and V by 7 bases; bases with no gene match: 19. This CDR3 spans 18 amino acids. CDR3 nucleotide sequence: TGTGCCAGCAACCTCTACCCAGACAGGGCGGAGTTGACCGGGGAGCTGTTTTTT. Protein sequence: CASNLYPDRAELTGELFF.

This chain joins TRBV7-8 and TRBJ1-2; 7 nucleotides align to TRBD1. V lost 4 bases and J lost 2; bases outside the gene matches: 7. The CDR3 is 15 amino acids. Germline V gene lookup returns CDR1 SGHVS and CDR2 FQNEAQ. Here the CDR3 reads CASSYNRGSNYGYTF. CDR3 sequence (DNA): TGTGCCAGCAGCTACAACAGGGGCTCGAACTATGGCTACACCTTC. Using reference TRBV7-8 and TRBJ1-2 for the parts outside the CDR3, the full variable domain is GAGVSQSPRYKVAKRGQDVALRCDPISGHVSLFWYQQALGQGPEFLTYFQNEAQLDKSGLPSDRFFAERPEGSVSTLKIQRTQQEDSAVYLCASSYNRGSNYGYTFGSGTRLTVV.

The chain couples TRBV18 to TRBJ1-1, with D possibly matching TRBD1 (6 bases). Trimming cost V 3 bases and J 6 bases, with 17 bases left between them. The CDR3 is 15 residues long. The germline gives CDR1 KGHSH, CDR2 LQKENI. The CDR3 here is CASSPGQYTVAEAFF. DNA of the CDR3: TGTGCCAGCTCACCTGGACAGTACACGGTCGCTGAAGCTTTCTTT.

The V call is TRBV28, the J call TRBJ2-3, with 7 bases identical to TRBD2. The trim removed 6 bases at V and 1 base at J, leaving 7 bases unmatched. This CDR3 has 15 amino acids. The germline V gene encodes CDR1 MDHEN and CDR2 SYDVKM. DNA for the CDR3: TGTGCCAGCAGCATCGGGGGGACCGGCACAGATACGCAGTATTTT. The encoded protein is CASSIGGTGTDTQYF.

The table lists this clone with a few counts. The rearrangement joins TRBV29-1 to TRBJ2-1; D might be TRBD2 (7 bases). V was shortened by 4 bases and J by 7 bases, with 20 bases between the two germline ends. Germline CDR1 reads SQVTM; CDR2 reads ANQGSEA. The CDR3 has 15 residues. The CDR3 DNA reads as TGCAGCGTTGCGGTGGGGGGGCCCGGTGAAAATGAGCAGTTCTTC. Translated: CSVAVGGPGENEQFF.

The genes are TRBV27 and TRBJ1-1; tentatively, D is TRBD1 (5 bases). The CDR3 is 14 residues long. Germline CDR1 MNHEY, CDR2 SMNVEV (reference sequence). The V end was cut by 3 bases, the J end by 8 bases, with 16 bases between. The CDR3 nucleotides are TGTGCCAGCAGTTTGTATGCAGGGCTCCAGGAAGCTTTCTTT. Translating it yields CASSLYAGLQEAFF.

This clone was observed a handful of times. The J gene is TRBJ1-4, the V gene TRBV6-1; no firm D call. V gave up 8 bases and J gave up 3 bases, with 16 bases separating them. This CDR3 has 15 amino acids. Germline-derived CDR1 and CDR2 are MNHNS and SASEGT. CDR3 bases: TGTGCCAGCCATGAAGGCGCCCGTTCTAATGAAAAACTGTTTTTT. It codes for CASHEGARSNEKLFF.

The chain links TRBV30 to TRBJ2-1, with D unresolved. The CDR3 runs to 12 residues. The V end was cut by 5 bases, the J end by 7 bases, with 12 bases between. CDR1 is GTSNPN, CDR2 SVGIG, per germline (reference sequence). CDR3 amino acids: CAWDTVQNEQFF. DNA of the CDR3: TGTGCCTGGGACACGGTCCAGAATGAGCAGTTCTTC.

The chain has TRBV5-8 and TRBJ1-1; unclear D gene. Germline V CDR1 and CDR2: SGHTS, YDEGEE. The CDR3 has 17 amino acids. Trimming cost V 2 bases and J 3 bases, with 20 bases left between them. CDR3 protein: CASSFAGPVGPYTEAFF. The CDR3 DNA follows: TGTGCCAGCAGCTTCGCGGGCCCAGTGGGTCCCTACACTGAAGCTTTCTTT.

CDR3 DNA sequence: TGTGCTAGTGGTTTGGGACAGGGGGCCGGGGAGACCCAGTACTTC. Translating gives CASGLGQGAGETQYF. The chain is built from TRBV12-5 and TRBJ2-5; 10 nucleotides match TRBD1. CDR1 and CDR2 from the germline V gene are LGHNT and FRNRAP. V was clipped by 1 base and J by 5 bases; unmatched bases: 4. This CDR3 is built from 15 residues.

This clone has only one observation. The CDR3 DNA reads TGTGCCATCAGTGGAGAGGGGGCGAACACCGGGGAGCTGTTTTTT. Protein sequence: CAISGEGANTGELFF. V is TRBV10-3 and J is TRBJ2-2; D possibly corresponds to TRBD1 (6 bases). Trimming removed 4 bases at V and 0 bases at J, with 9 bases between. The CDR3 extends over 15 amino acids. Germline V lookup: CDR1 ENHRY, CDR2 SYGVKD.

The chain links TRBV5-1 to TRBJ2-2; the D gene is possibly TRBD1 (6 bases). The V and J ends lost 3 bases and 5 bases respectively, with 14 bases between them. Germline CDR1 and CDR2: SGHRS and YFSETQ. The CDR3 extends over 15 amino acids. In DNA form, the CDR3 reads TGCGCCAGCAGCTCCCGACAGGAGGAGACCGGGGAGCTGTTTTTT. The encoded protein is CASSSRQEETGELFF.

J is TRBJ1-2 and V is TRBV30; D possibly corresponds to TRBD1 (5 bases). CDR1 is GTSNPN, CDR2 SVGIG, per germline (reference sequence). The CDR3 is 12 amino acids. The ends were cut back, 6 bases at V and 6 bases at J, with 14 bases in the middle. CDR3 loop: CACADGGDGYTF. Here the CDR3 DNA reads TGTGCCTGCGCCGACGGAGGGGATGGCTACACCTTC.

This clone has a single count. The chain links TRBV5-6 to TRBJ2-3, with 8 nucleotides matching TRBD2. Per the germline V gene, CDR1 is SGHDT and CDR2 is YYEEEE. The ends lost 4 bases at V and 6 bases at J; junction bases unmatched: 13. The CDR3 totals 16 residues. As DNA, the CDR3 is TGTGCCAGCAGCCCCCCGACTAGCGTCGGCCTGGATACGCAGTATTTT. Protein product: CASSPPTSVGLDTQYF.

This chain uses TRBV19 with TRBJ1-6; TRBD1 matches at 7 bases. Trimming took 3 bases from V and 8 from J; bases not matched to a gene: 4. Germline-derived CDR1 and CDR2 are LNHDA and SQIVND (reference sequence). This CDR3 region has 14 residues. In nucleotides, the CDR3 is TGTGCCAGTAGTATCACAGGGGAGGATTCACCCCTCCACTTT. The encoded protein is CASSITGEDSPLHF.

This clone was detected only a few times. This chain joins TRBV19 and TRBJ2-5; D not resolved. Germline-derived CDR1 and CDR2 are LNHDA and SQIVND (reference sequence). V lost 1 base and J lost 5, with 11 bases in between. The CDR3 loop spans 14 amino acids. CDR3 residues: CASSIGYTSETQYF. In DNA form, the CDR3 reads TGTGCCAGTAGTATAGGGTATACTTCGGAGACCCAGTACTTC.

This clone appeared a single time. V usage is TRBV9 and J usage is TRBJ2-7; D remains unclear. The germline gives CDR1 SGDLS, CDR2 YYNGEE. The CDR3 length is 11 residues. Deletions cut 0 bases from V and 6 bases from J, with 4 bases between. CDR3 residues: CASSVGSEQYF. The CDR3 DNA reads TGTGCCAGCAGCGTAGGGAGCGAGCAGTACTTC.

This chain joins TRBV7-9 and TRBJ2-2; 10 bases are shared with TRBD1. This CDR3 spans 17 amino acids. J lost 3 bases, V lost 2 bases, and 6 bases had no gene match. Germline V CDR1 and CDR2: SEHNR, FQNEAQ (reference sequence). CDR3 in amino acids: CASSLTGQGIDTGELFF. The CDR3 DNA follows: TGTGCCAGCAGCTTAACGGGACAGGGGATCGACACCGGGGAGCTGTTTTTT.

The sample holds a few counts of this clone. The chain couples TRBV7-9 to TRBJ1-1; 8 positions agree with TRBD1. Trimming took 5 bases from V and 5 from J; bases not matched to a gene: 10. The CDR3 contains 15 residues. CDR1 SEHNR and CDR2 FQNEAQ come from the germline V gene (reference sequence). In nucleotides, the CDR3 is TGTGCCAGCAGCCCTGGACAGGGAATGAGGACTGAAGCTTTCTTT. The encoded protein is CASSPGQGMRTEAFF. Full variable domain (outside the CDR3, taken from reference TRBV7-9 and TRBJ1-1): DTGVSQNPRHKITKRGQNVTFRCDPISEHNRLYWYRQTLGQGPEFLTYFQNEAQLEKSRLLSDRFSAERPKGSFSTLEIQRTEQGDSAMYLCASSPGQGMRTEAFFGQGTRLTVV.